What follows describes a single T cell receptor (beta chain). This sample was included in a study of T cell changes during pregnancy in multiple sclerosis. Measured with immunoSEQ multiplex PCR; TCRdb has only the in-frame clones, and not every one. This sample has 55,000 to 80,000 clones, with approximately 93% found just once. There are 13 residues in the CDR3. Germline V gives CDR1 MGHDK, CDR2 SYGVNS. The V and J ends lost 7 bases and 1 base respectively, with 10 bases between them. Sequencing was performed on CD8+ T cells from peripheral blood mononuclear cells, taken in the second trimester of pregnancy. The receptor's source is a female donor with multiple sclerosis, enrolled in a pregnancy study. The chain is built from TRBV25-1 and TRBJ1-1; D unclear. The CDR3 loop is CASMGRRNTEAFF. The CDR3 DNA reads TGTGCCAGCATGGGGAGGAGGAACACTGAAGCTTTCTTT.